Described below is a single T cell receptor (beta chain) sequence and its context. The data derive from a study of T cell repertoires in cytomegalovirus infection. CDR1 is SQVTM and CDR2 is ANQGSEA in the germline V gene. V shed 7 bases, J shed 9 bases, and the junction held 9 bases outside the gene matches. This CDR3 contains 13 residues. TCRdb reprocessed the reads with MiXCR, giving one entry per CDR3 protein. This table holds 250,000 to 350,000 distinct CDR3 sequences, 25% found once. Specimen: PBMCs. The receptor comes from a human donor in good health (CMV status not recorded). Some clones in this sample may be carry-over from other donors' samples. V usage is TRBV29-1 and J usage is TRBJ2-1, with 10 nucleotides matching TRBD2. This chain's CDR3 is CSGGASGSGEQFF. CDR3 nucleotide sequence: TGCAGCGGTGGGGCTAGCGGGAGTGGTGAGCAGTTCTTC.